Following are 19 T cell receptor beta chains from one sample sequenced in a study of T cells in Graves' hyperthyroidism and ophthalmopathy. Amplification of TCR beta CDR3 regions used RNA as the template. A first-round RT-PCR of the TCR CDR3 used the HTBI primer set. A single record per CDR3 protein comes from TCRdb applying MiXCR to the multiplex PCR reads. The sample consists of 600,000 to 750,000 distinct CDR3 sequences, approximately 15% of them appearing once. Material: blood. The receptor source for this set is a man aged 50 to 59 with Graves' hyperthyroidism.

In its sample, this clonotype was seen a few times. The chain links TRBV11-2 to TRBJ2-7; the match to TRBD2 covers 8 bases. The CDR3 is made up of 18 amino acids. Trimming removed 1 base from V and 0 bases from J; junction bases left unmatched: 11. Germline CDR1 reads SGHAT; CDR2 reads FQNNGV. CDR3 DNA: TGTGCCAGCAGCTTAGCATCCACACTAGCGGAGAGCTCCTACGAGCAGTACTTC. It translates to CASSLASTLAESSYEQYF.

This clonotype occurred many times. V and J are TRBV6-2 or TRBV6-3 and TRBJ2-1, with 9 bases matching TRBD2. Germline V lookup: CDR1 MNHEY, CDR2 SVGEGT. V trimming: 4 bases; J trimming: 6 bases; junction bases outside the gene matches: 13. There are 17 residues in the CDR3. Written as DNA, the CDR3 is TGTGCCAGCAGTTCCTACCGAGTAGCGGGAGATGGCAATGAGCAGTTCTTC. Translation gives CASSSYRVAGDGNEQFF.

This chain joins TRBV15 and TRBJ1-2, with TRBD1 as a possible D gene (6 bases). Deletions cut 0 bases from V and 4 bases from J, with 12 bases between. Germline values: CDR1 LNHNV, CDR2 YYDKDF (reference sequence). The CDR3 spans 15 residues. The CDR3 nucleotides are TGTGCCACCAGCAGAGAGCGGGACACCAGCTATGGCTACACCTTC. It translates to CATSRERDTSYGYTF.

The rearrangement links TRBV20-1 to TRBJ2-1; no clear D gene. Germline V gene sequence: CDR1 DFQATT, CDR2 SNEGSKA (reference sequence). The length of the CDR3 is 19 residues. The V and J ends lost 0 bases and 0 bases respectively, with 21 bases between them. CDR3 residues: CSARDFRGRHESSYNEQFF. In nucleotides, the CDR3 is TGCAGTGCTAGAGATTTTCGCGGTCGGCATGAGAGCTCCTACAATGAGCAGTTCTTC.

This clonotype has only a few counts. The rearrangement links TRBV29-1 to TRBJ2-1; 9 bases match TRBD2. V was pared by 6 bases and J by 0 bases, with 9 bases of the junction left unmatched. The length of the CDR3 is 16 residues. Germline V CDR1 and CDR2: SQVTM, ANQGSEA. The CDR3 spells CSVLTFSGSSYNEQFF. The CDR3 nucleotides read TGCAGCGTCCTAACCTTTAGCGGGAGCTCCTACAATGAGCAGTTCTTC.

For this clonotype: Being one base from a much bigger clone, this may be a read error. V and J are TRBV7-2 and TRBJ2-7; TRBD2 is a possible D gene (6 bases). Trimming removed 1 base from V and 4 bases from J, with 20 bases in between. Germline loops: CDR1 SGHTA, CDR2 FQGNSA. The CDR3 totals 17 residues. CDR3 amino acids: CASSLVADAWRAYEQYF. The CDR3 DNA sequence: TGTGCCAGCAGCTTAGTGGCCGACGCATGGAGGGCGTACGAGCAGTACTTC.

V and J are TRBV5-1 and TRBJ2-1; possible D gene TRBD2, 5 bases. Per germline, CDR1 SGHRS and CDR2 YFSETQ. The CDR3 is 15 residues long. The V gene lost 1 base and the J gene lost 2 bases, with 10 bases spanning the gap. The CDR3 bases are TGCGCCAGCAGCTTGAATCTAGCACCCTACAATGAGCAGTTCTTC. Protein product: CASSLNLAPYNEQFF.

V gene TRBV6-2 or TRBV6-3 combines with J gene TRBJ2-6; no reliable D call. The CDR3 runs to 14 residues. Trimming removed 8 bases from V and 0 bases from J, with 8 bases in between. Germline V gene sequence: CDR1 MNHEY, CDR2 SVGEGT. CDR3 coding DNA: TGTGCCAGCTCCAAGGACTCTGGGGCCAACGTCCTGACTTTC. Translating gives CASSKDSGANVLTF.

This clonotype has at least ten counts. The chain has TRBV2 and TRBJ2-7, with D unclear. Between the trimmed V and J ends, which lost 7 bases and 1 base, there was a span of 8 bases. CDR1 SNHLY and CDR2 FYNNEI come from the germline V gene. This CDR3 comprises 12 residues. The CDR3 nucleotides read TGTGCCAGCAAAGAGCTTTCCTACGAGCAGTACTTC. As protein: CASKELSYEQYF.

This clonotype was counted at least ten times. This rearrangement joins TRBV5-1 to TRBJ2-7, with no clear D. V lost 0 bases to trimming and J lost 4 bases, with 17 bases between them. This CDR3 comprises 16 residues. CDR1 is SGHRS, CDR2 YFSETQ, per germline. The CDR3 region is CASSLAPGARLYEQYF. The CDR3 DNA reads TGCGCCAGCAGCTTGGCTCCGGGTGCCCGACTTTACGAGCAGTACTTC.

The sample holds many counts of this clonotype. The rearrangement uses TRBV27 and TRBJ2-3; D is uncertain. Trimming took off 3 bases at V and 6 bases at J, with 7 bases between the two ends. The CDR3 has 12 residues. Germline V gene lookup returns CDR1 MNHEY and CDR2 SMNVEV (reference sequence). CDR3 amino acids: CASSFYRDTQYF. In DNA, the CDR3 is TGTGCCAGCAGTTTTTACCGGGATACGCAGTATTTT.

V and J are TRBV7-9 and TRBJ1-2; D is possibly TRBD1 (5 bases). The CDR3 is 15 amino acids. Looked up from germline, CDR1 is SEHNR and CDR2 is FQNEAQ (reference sequence). Trimming stripped 1 base from V and 4 bases from J, with 13 bases between. The CDR3 DNA follows: TGTGCCAGCAGCTTAGAGCGCCTTAGGGGCTATGGCTACACCTTC. Protein sequence: CASSLERLRGYGYTF.

The J gene is TRBJ2-7, the V gene TRBV2; D is unclear. The J call is uncertain, as TRBJ2-1 better fits the DNA end. The germline CDR1 and CDR2 sequences are SNHLY and FYNNEI. The CDR3 loop spans 12 amino acids. The CDR3 DNA reads as TGTGCCAGCAGTACCACTACCTACGAGCAGTTCTTC. Its translation: CASSTTTYEQFF.

The table lists this clonotype with many counts. The rearrangement joins TRBV30 to TRBJ2-2, with a weak D call TRBD2 (6 bases). The CDR3 extends over 13 amino acids. Germline V lookup: CDR1 GTSNPN, CDR2 SVGIG (reference sequence). V was trimmed by 4 bases and J by 5 bases, leaving 11 bases between them. CDR3 nucleotides: TGTGCCTGGACCCGTGGGAGGACCGGGGAGCTGTTTTTT. Its protein is CAWTRGRTGELFF.

The rearrangement joins TRBV28 to TRBJ1-5, with a possible D match to TRBD1 (5 bases). The germline V gene has CDR1 MDHEN and CDR2 SYDVKM. This CDR3 is 17 amino acids long. Trimming shortened V by 2 bases and J by 2 bases, and 16 bases separated the two germline ends. Here the CDR3 DNA reads TGTGCCAGCAGTTTAATGGTAGGGGTGAACGGCAATCAGCCCCAGCATTTT. This encodes CASSLMVGVNGNQPQHF.

The chain couples TRBV25-1 to TRBJ2-7; D is undetermined. CDR1 is MGHDK and CDR2 is SYGVNS in the germline V gene. This CDR3 comprises 13 residues. Trimming took 0 bases from V and 2 from J, leaving 5 bases between them. DNA for the CDR3: TGTGCCAGCAGTGAATATACCGCCTACGAGCAGTACTTC. Its protein is CASSEYTAYEQYF.

The chain carries TRBV28 and TRBJ2-5; the match to TRBD1 covers 8 bases. The V and J ends lost 8 bases and 5 bases, in that order; junction bases with no gene match: 10. There are 14 residues in the CDR3. The germline CDR1 and CDR2 sequences are MDHEN and SYDVKM. The CDR3 nucleotides read TGTGCCAGCGCGCTGACAGGGGTGGGGGAGACCCAGTACTTC. Amino acids: CASALTGVGETQYF. The full variable domain, with the rest looked up from reference TRBV28 and TRBJ2-5, is DVKVTQSSRYLVKRTGEKVFLECVQDMDHENMFWYRQDPGLGLRLIYFSYDVKMKEKGDIPEGYSVSREKKERFSLILESASTNQTSMYLCASALTGVGETQYFGPGTRLLVL.

In this sample, this clonotype turned up many times. The chain couples TRBV19 to TRBJ2-2; tentative D call: TRBD1 (6 bases). Per germline, CDR1 LNHDA and CDR2 SQIVND (reference sequence). The CDR3 totals 14 residues. The germline V and J ends were trimmed by 4 bases and 1 base, with 7 bases remaining between them. Here the CDR3 DNA reads TGTGCCAGTAGTACACAGGGGAACACCGGGGAGCTGTTTTTT. Amino acids: CASSTQGNTGELFF.

This clonotype has a single count. The chain combines TRBV13 with TRBJ1-2; a weak D match, TRBD1 (5 bases). V was clipped by 5 bases and J by 4 bases, with 17 bases between them. CDR1 is PRHDT, CDR2 FYEKMQ, per germline (reference sequence). This CDR3 region has 15 residues. DNA of the CDR3: TGTGCCAGCAGCCCTCTTCGGGGGGACCGCTATGGCTACACCTTC. It encodes CASSPLRGDRYGYTF.